This T cell receptor (beta chain) was documented in a study of chemoradiotherapy in HPV16-positive cancers. Turning to the study itself: A couple of HPV16-positive patients' cells yielded candidate HPV-specific clones and common motifs.

Profiling relied on immunoSEQ multiplex PCR, and the TCRdb table lists in-frame clones only, not all of them. This sample has about 35,000 clones, with over 80% found just once. Samples were taken several times over chemoradiotherapy. Germline CDR1 reads SEHNR; CDR2 reads FQNEAQ (reference sequence). The CDR3 covers 15 residues. Trimming at V came to 3 bases and at J to 11 bases, leaving 9 bases not matched to a gene. The input for sequencing was blood, taken from a patient who underwent chemoradiotherapy. The TCR originated in a human donor with HPV-associated anogenital cancer. The rearrangement joins TRBV7-9 to TRBJ2-5, with 13 bases that match TRBD2. CDR3 in DNA: TGTGCCAGCAGCTTGACTAGCGGGGGGTTAGGGGAGCAGTACTTC. This gives the protein CASSLTSGGLGEQYF.